This T cell receptor beta chain was retrieved from a study of blood T cells in healthy people across ages. The CDR3 runs 12 residues. From germline, CDR1 is MNHEY and CDR2 SVGAGI. Trimming left V 8 bases short and J 2 bases short, with 9 bases between. With a J-beta primer mix and a sample-barcoded 5' primer, a second PCR ran roughly 6 to 12 cycles. Unique molecular identifiers of 12 random nucleotides labeled each cDNA. MiXCR, applied by TCRdb to the 5' RACE reads, yields one record per CDR3 protein. The sample includes around 1,600,000 distinct CDR3 sequences, around 40% of them seen just once. The sample, around 10 milliliters of peripheral blood, was drawn from each donor. Each sample yielded at least 6 million isolated PBMCs.

Sequencing was carried out using blood. This TCR was recovered from a woman under 30 in good health. The rearrangement joins TRBV6-5 to TRBJ1-2; D perhaps matches TRBD1 (5 bases). CDR3 protein: CASHRYNYGYTF. The CDR3 region has the DNA TGTGCCAGCCACAGGTACAACTATGGCTACACCTTC.